This TCR beta chain originates from a study of shared clonotypes between healthy human individuals. Clones were read by immunoSEQ multiplex PCR, and TCRdb kept only the in-frame ones, dropping some. The profile covers about 2 million clones, with less than 95% appearing a single time and roughly 1% taken by the ten largest. CDR3 size: 16 residues. Germline V gene data show CDR1 as SGHTA and CDR2 as FQGTGA. The junction had 3 bases not matched to a gene; V was cut back by 3 bases and J by 2 bases. The naive CD8 subset, CD45RO-negative cells positively selected for CCR7, excluded terminally differentiated effector memory CD45RA+ cells.

The origin of this receptor is a young man in good health. The chain links TRBV7-3 to TRBJ2-3; 12 positions match TRBD2. The specimen sequenced was naive CD8+ T cells sorted from blood. CDR3 region: CASSLASGGATDTQYF. Here the CDR3 DNA reads TGTGCCAGCAGCTTGGCTAGCGGGGGGGCCACAGATACGCAGTATTTT. Full variable domain (rest looked up from reference TRBV7-3 and TRBJ2-3): GAGVSQTPSNKVTEKGKYVELRCDPISGHTALYWYRQSLGQGPEFLIYFQGTGAADDSGLPNDRFFAVRPEGSVSTLKIQRTERGDSAVYLCASSLASGGATDTQYFGPGTRLTVL.